Listed here are 13 T cell receptor beta chains from one sample, sequenced in a study of CDR3 diversity in severe acne. TCRdb reprocessed the PCR reads with MiXCR, giving one entry per CDR3 protein. The sample lists some 84,000 distinct CDR3 sequences, 51% occurring once. The sequenced sample consisted of blood. The receptors stem from a male donor in good health, without acne.

The V gene is TRBV5-7, the J gene TRBJ2-5; the match to TRBD1 covers 9 bases. TRBV5-7 is filed as an ORF, its function uncertain. V trimming: 2 bases; J trimming: 5 bases; junction bases outside the gene matches: 16. The CDR3 consists of 18 residues. The CDR3 sequence is CASSLTHHLTGGAETQYF. The CDR3 DNA is TGTGCCAGCAGCTTAACGCACCATCTGACAGGGGGTGCGGAGACCCAGTACTTC.

This clonotype came up once. This sequence joins TRBV20-1 and TRBJ2-3, with 15 bases fitting TRBD2. Germline CDR1 reads DFQATT; CDR2 reads SNEGSKA (reference sequence). V dropped 6 bases and J dropped 3; count of bases not matched to a gene: 1. The CDR3 length is 14 residues. CDR3 nucleotide sequence: TGCAGTGCGGGGACTAGCGGGAGGACAGATACGCAGTATTTT. Translation: CSAGTSGRTDTQYF.

The chain has TRBV2 and TRBJ2-7, with 7 positions matching TRBD1. V lost 7 bases and J lost 0; bases outside the gene matches: 6. CDR1 SNHLY and CDR2 FYNNEI come from the germline V gene. The CDR3 extends over 14 amino acids. CDR3 in DNA: TGTGCCAGCAAGGGGGCAGGGAGCTCCTACGAGCAGTACTTC. It specifies CASKGAGSSYEQYF.

At least ten counts were recorded for this clonotype. This chain uses TRBV20-1 with TRBJ1-1; D unclear. The germline CDR1 and CDR2 sequences are DFQATT and SNEGSKA (reference sequence). This CDR3 contains 13 residues. V was cut by 3 bases and J by 3 bases, with 11 bases left in between. CDR3 bases: TGCAGTGCTAGTTTCCGGGAGGACACTGAAGCTTTCTTT. Amino acids: CSASFREDTEAFF.

This clonotype came up many times. The chain carries TRBV14 and TRBJ2-6; TRBD1 is a possible D gene (6 bases). V gave up 2 bases and J gave up 3 bases, with 14 bases separating them. The CDR3 is 17 amino acids. Germline V lookup: CDR1 SGHDN, CDR2 FVKESK. The CDR3: CASSQRQGGFGANVLTF. The CDR3 DNA sequence: TGTGCCAGCAGCCAACGACAAGGGGGTTTTGGGGCCAACGTCCTGACTTTC.

In its sample, this clonotype was seen a few times. The chain employs TRBV10-3 and TRBJ1-1, with TRBD1 identical over 7 bases. This CDR3 comprises 16 residues. From germline, CDR1 is ENHRY and CDR2 SYGVKD. The V and J ends lost 3 bases and 8 bases, in that order; junction bases with no gene match: 15. In DNA, the CDR3 is TGTGCCATCAGTGAACGGCAGGGGGTTGAGATAACGGAAGCTTTCTTT. Protein: CAISERQGVEITEAFF.

This clonotype qualifies as medium-sized (0.01 to 0.1%). The chain carries TRBV7-2 and TRBJ2-7; 8 nucleotides agree with TRBD2. This CDR3 contains 13 residues. V was clipped by 1 base and J by 5 bases; unmatched bases: 1. CDR1 and CDR2 from the germline V gene are SGHTA and FQGNSA. In DNA form, the CDR3 reads TGTGCCAGCAGCTTAGGACTAGCGAACGAGCAGTACTTC. Translating it yields CASSLGLANEQYF.

This clonotype was observed at least ten times. This rearrangement joins TRBV5-5 to TRBJ2-3; D might be TRBD2 (6 bases). Germline CDR1 is SGHKS and CDR2 is YYEKEE (reference sequence). CDR3 length equals 14 residues. Trimming removed 4 bases from V and 6 bases from J, with 15 bases in between. The CDR3 spells CASSPMGGYDTQYF. For the CDR3, the DNA is TGTGCCAGCAGCCCCATGGGGGGATACGATACGCAGTATTTT.

This sequence joins TRBV6-4 and TRBJ2-1, with 9 bases that match TRBD2. The CDR3 covers 15 residues. Trimming took 4 bases from V and 7 from J; bases not matched to a gene: 8. Germline V gene lookup returns CDR1 MRHNA and CDR2 SNTAGT. The CDR3 nucleotides are TGTGCCAGCAGTGGACCGGGACTAGCTCTGAATGAGCAGTTCTTC. It translates to CASSGPGLALNEQFF.

The chain recombines TRBV20-1 with TRBJ2-7, with TRBD2 as a possible D gene (5 bases). Germline V gene data show CDR1 as DFQATT and CDR2 as SNEGSKA (reference sequence). This CDR3 comprises 13 residues. Trimming removed 0 bases at V and 5 bases at J, with 11 bases between. The CDR3 bases are TGCAGTGCTAGAGAATCTAGCTTGAACGAGCAGTACTTC. Its protein is CSARESSLNEQYF.

The J gene is TRBJ2-7, the V gene TRBV4-1; 9 bases agree with TRBD1. V shed 1 base, J shed 5 bases, and the junction held 9 bases outside the gene matches. The CDR3 loop spans 16 amino acids. Germline lookup yields CDR1 MGHRA and CDR2 YSYEKL. The CDR3: CASSQVTGGIVHEQYF. The CDR3 region has the DNA TGCGCCAGCAGCCAAGTAACAGGGGGCATAGTCCACGAGCAGTACTTC.

The chain couples TRBV5-1 to TRBJ2-5, with D hard to call. Trimming took 6 bases from V and 5 from J, leaving 8 bases between them. The CDR3 totals 11 residues. CDR1 and CDR2 (germline): SGHRS, YFSETQ. Here the CDR3 reads CASTAEETQYF. The DNA of the CDR3 is TGCGCCAGCACCGCAGAGGAGACCCAGTACTTC. The full variable domain, its missing parts supplied by reference TRBV5-1 and TRBJ2-5, is KAGVTQTPRYLIKTRGQQVTLSCSPISGHRSVSWYQQTPGQGLQFLFEYFSETQRNKGNFPGRFSGRQFSNSRSEMNVSTLELGDSALYLCASTAEETQYFGPGTRLLVL.

This clonotype was seen repeatedly, ten times or more. V gene TRBV3-1 combines with J gene TRBJ2-2; D remains ambiguous. The CDR3 has 13 amino acids. The germline V and J ends were trimmed by 2 bases and 6 bases, with 7 bases remaining between them. Germline values: CDR1 LGHDT, CDR2 YNNKEL (reference sequence). The CDR3 protein is CASSQNGAGELFF. CDR3 bases: TGTGCCAGCAGCCAAAATGGGGCCGGGGAGCTGTTTTTT.